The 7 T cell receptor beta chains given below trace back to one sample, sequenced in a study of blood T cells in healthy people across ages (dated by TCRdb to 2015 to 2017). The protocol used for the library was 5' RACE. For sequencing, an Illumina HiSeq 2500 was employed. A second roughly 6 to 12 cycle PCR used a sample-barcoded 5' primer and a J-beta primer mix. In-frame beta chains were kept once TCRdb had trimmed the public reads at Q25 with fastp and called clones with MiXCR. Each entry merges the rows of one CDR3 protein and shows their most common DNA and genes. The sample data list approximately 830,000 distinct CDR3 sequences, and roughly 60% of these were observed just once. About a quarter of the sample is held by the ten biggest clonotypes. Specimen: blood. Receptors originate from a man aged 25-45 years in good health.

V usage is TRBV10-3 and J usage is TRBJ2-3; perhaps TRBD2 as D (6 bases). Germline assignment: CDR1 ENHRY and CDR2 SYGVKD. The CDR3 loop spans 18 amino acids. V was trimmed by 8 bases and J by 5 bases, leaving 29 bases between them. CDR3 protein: CAIGAARGSGLLGDTQYF. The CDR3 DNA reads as TGTGCCATCGGGGCGGCAAGGGGTAGCGGCTTACTGGGAGATACGCAGTATTTT.

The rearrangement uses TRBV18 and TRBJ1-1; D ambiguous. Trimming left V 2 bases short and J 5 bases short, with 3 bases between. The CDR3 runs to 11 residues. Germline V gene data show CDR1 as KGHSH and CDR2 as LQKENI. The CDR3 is CASSPSTEAFF. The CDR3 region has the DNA TGTGCCAGCTCACCAAGTACTGAAGCTTTCTTT.

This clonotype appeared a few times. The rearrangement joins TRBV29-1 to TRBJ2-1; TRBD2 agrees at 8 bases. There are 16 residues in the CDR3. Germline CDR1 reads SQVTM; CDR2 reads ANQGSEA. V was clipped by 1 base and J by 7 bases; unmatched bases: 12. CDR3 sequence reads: CSVEGLAGSPGNEQFF. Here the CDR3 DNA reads TGCAGCGTTGAAGGGCTAGCGGGCTCACCGGGGAATGAGCAGTTCTTC.

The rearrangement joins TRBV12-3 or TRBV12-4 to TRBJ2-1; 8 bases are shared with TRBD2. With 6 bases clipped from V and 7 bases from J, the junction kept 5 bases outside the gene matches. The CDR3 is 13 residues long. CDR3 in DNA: TGTGCCAGCAGCCGGGGGGGCGTAAATGAGCAGTTCTTC. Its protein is CASSRGGVNEQFF.

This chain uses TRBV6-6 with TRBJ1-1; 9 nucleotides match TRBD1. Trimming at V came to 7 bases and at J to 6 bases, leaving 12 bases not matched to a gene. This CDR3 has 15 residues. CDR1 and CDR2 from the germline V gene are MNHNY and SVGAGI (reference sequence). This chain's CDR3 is CASTYGPGQGSEAFF. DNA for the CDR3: TGTGCCAGCACCTACGGGCCGGGACAGGGTTCTGAAGCTTTCTTT.

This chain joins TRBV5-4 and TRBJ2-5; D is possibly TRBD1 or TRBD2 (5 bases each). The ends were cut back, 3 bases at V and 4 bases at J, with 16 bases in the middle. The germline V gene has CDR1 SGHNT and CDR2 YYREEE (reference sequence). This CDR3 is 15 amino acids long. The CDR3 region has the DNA TGTGCCAGCAGCTCGGGGCCCGGGACGGGAGAGACCCAGTACTTC. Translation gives CASSSGPGTGETQYF. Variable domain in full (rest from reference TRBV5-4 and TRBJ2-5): ETGVTQSPTHLIKTRGQQVTLRCSSQSGHNTVSWYQQALGQGPQFIFQYYREEENGRGNFPPRFSGLQFPNYSSELNVNALELDDSALYLCASSSGPGTGETQYFGPGTRLLVL.

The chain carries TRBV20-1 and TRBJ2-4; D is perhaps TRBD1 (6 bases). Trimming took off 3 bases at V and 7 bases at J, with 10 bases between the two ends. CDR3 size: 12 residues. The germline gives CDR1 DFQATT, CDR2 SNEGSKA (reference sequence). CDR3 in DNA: TGCAGTGCTAGCCTGGGGGCTAACATTCAGTACTTC. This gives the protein CSASLGANIQYF.